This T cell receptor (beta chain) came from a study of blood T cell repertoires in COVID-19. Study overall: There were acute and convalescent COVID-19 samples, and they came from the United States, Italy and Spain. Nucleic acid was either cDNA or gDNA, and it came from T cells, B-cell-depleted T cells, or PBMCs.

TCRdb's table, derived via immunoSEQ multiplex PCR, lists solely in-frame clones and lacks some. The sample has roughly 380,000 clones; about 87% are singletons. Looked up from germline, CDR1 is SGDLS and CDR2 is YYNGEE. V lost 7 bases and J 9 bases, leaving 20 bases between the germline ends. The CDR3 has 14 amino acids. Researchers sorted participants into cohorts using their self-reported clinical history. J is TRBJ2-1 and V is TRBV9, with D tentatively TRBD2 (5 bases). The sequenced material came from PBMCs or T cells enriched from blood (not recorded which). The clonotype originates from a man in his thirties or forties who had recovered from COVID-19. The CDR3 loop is CASSLATQAGEQFF. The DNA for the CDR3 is TGTGCCAGCTCGCTAGCCACCCAGGCTGGTGAGCAGTTCTTC.